The 6 T cell receptor beta chains given below trace back to one sample, sequenced in a study of control samples from healthy donors and cancer patients. Clones were read by immunoSEQ multiplex PCR, and TCRdb kept only the in-frame ones, dropping some. The table has roughly 14,000 clones, roughly 77% seen once; the top ten hold about 15%. Material for sequencing was formalin-fixed, paraffin-embedded tissue. All receptors come from a female donor with lung cancer.

With regard to this clone: This may be a read error: a much more frequent sequence differs by one nucleotide. The genes are TRBV7-9 and TRBJ2-2; TRBD1 is a possible D gene (6 bases). Germline V gene sequence: CDR1 SEHNR, CDR2 FQNEAQ (reference sequence). Trimming stripped 4 bases from V and 5 bases from J, with 8 bases between. The CDR3 consists of 13 residues. The CDR3 nucleotides are TGTGCCAGCAGCTCAACAGGGACCGGGGAGCTGTTTTTT. It is translated as CASSSTGTGELFF.

The CDR3 region has the DNA TGCGCCAGCAGCTTGGATTCGGCTGCCCTAGCCAAAAACATTCAGTACTTC. It is translated as CASSLDSAALAKNIQYF. The chain is built from TRBV5-1 and TRBJ2-4; D ambiguous. The germline V gene encodes CDR1 SGHRS and CDR2 YFSETQ. There are 17 residues in the CDR3. V was clipped by 0 bases and J by 0 bases, with 13 bases between them.

This chain links TRBV6-5 with TRBJ1-2; D is unresolved. Looked up from germline, CDR1 is MNHEY and CDR2 is SVGAGI. The CDR3 length is 14 residues. The V end was cut by 6 bases, the J end by 8 bases, with 19 bases between. CDR3 amino acids: CASSRYYPLSGYTF. CDR3 nucleotide sequence: TGTGCCAGCAGCCGCTATTATCCCTTGTCAGGCTACACCTTC.

V is TRBV6-2 or TRBV6-3 and J is TRBJ1-1, with unresolved D. CDR1 is MNHEY, CDR2 SVGEGT, per germline. CDR3 size: 16 residues. V dropped 0 bases and J dropped 1 base, with 12 bases sitting between them. The CDR3 DNA reads TGTGCCAGCAGTTACTCGAGGGCTTCCCAGAACACTGAAGCTTTCTTT. Its translation is CASSYSRASQNTEAFF.

This clone showed up just once. V usage is TRBV5-1 and J usage is TRBJ2-3; D may correspond to TRBD1 or TRBD2 (5 bases each). The V gene's germline CDR1 is SGHRS and CDR2 YFSETQ. The CDR3 contains 16 residues. V shed 7 bases and J shed 0 bases, with 18 bases lying between them. CDR3 DNA sequence: TGCGCCAGCTCGGCGGGTAGGGGTGGGAGCACAGATACGCAGTATTTT. As protein: CASSAGRGGSTDTQYF. The complete variable domain, with remaining parts taken from reference TRBV5-1 and TRBJ2-3, reads KAGVTQTPRYLIKTRGQQVTLSCSPISGHRSVSWYQQTPGQGLQFLFEYFSETQRNKGNFPGRFSGRQFSNSRSEMNVSTLELGDSALYLCASSAGRGGSTDTQYFGPGTRLTVL.

This clone was recorded once. This chain joins TRBV6-6 and TRBJ1-2, with TRBD1 matching over 8 bases. This CDR3 comprises 15 residues. Germline assignment: CDR1 MNHNY and CDR2 SVGAGI (reference sequence). Trimming took 7 bases from V and 3 from J; bases not matched to a gene: 10. The CDR3 loop reads CASTHQQGGDYGYTF. CDR3 nucleotides: TGTGCCAGCACCCATCAACAGGGGGGGGACTATGGCTACACCTTC.